The next 7 T cell receptor beta chains were all read from a single sample in a study of memory B cells and T cells in multiple sclerosis. These receptors are not linked to any known antigen. The table came from immunoSEQ multiplex PCR; TCRdb's copy has only in-frame clones and leaves some out. The table has 46,000 or so clones, over 75% seen once. After stimulus-free culture, autoproliferating CFSE-dim and non-proliferating CFSE-high T cells were sequenced separately. Replicate wells were pooled after six to eight days of stimulus-free culture of approximately 50 million CFSE-labeled PBMCs. Sequencing was carried out using PBMCs from blood kept in culture. These receptors came from a human donor with multiple sclerosis.

The rearrangement links TRBV6-5 to TRBJ1-1, with TRBD1 as a possible D gene (6 bases). Trimming pared 4 bases from V and 6 bases from J, leaving 15 bases between. CDR1 is MNHEY, CDR2 SVGAGI, per germline. The CDR3 is 14 amino acids. CDR3 sequence: CASSFASRGAEAFF. In nucleotides, the CDR3 is TGTGCCAGCAGTTTTGCCTCCAGGGGAGCTGAAGCTTTCTTT.

This sequence joins TRBV9 and TRBJ2-5, with D tentatively TRBD1 or TRBD2 (6 bases each). The J call may not be correct, given that the DNA end is closer to TRBJ2-7. Germline lookup yields CDR1 SGDLS and CDR2 YYNGEE. The CDR3 loop spans 15 amino acids. The CDR3 DNA reads as TGTGCCAGCAGCGTAGGGGGGGCAATCGGGTACGAGCAGTACTTC. This sequence encodes CASSVGGAIGYEQYF.

The chain has TRBV5-1 and TRBJ2-6; no firm D call. The CDR3 runs 16 residues. Germline V lookup: CDR1 SGHRS, CDR2 YFSETQ. The ends were cut back, 2 bases at V and 4 bases at J, with 13 bases in the middle. The CDR3 is CASSFQSIGGANVLTF. The CDR3 DNA reads as TGCGCCAGCAGCTTTCAAAGTATTGGCGGGGCCAACGTCCTGACTTTC.

This clone showed up just a few times. The chain couples TRBV12-5 to TRBJ2-5; D tentatively reads TRBD1 or TRBD2 (5 bases each). The CDR3 extends over 14 amino acids. Deletions cut 5 bases from V and 3 bases from J, with 13 bases between. Germline V CDR1 and CDR2: LGHNT, FRNRAP. The CDR3 is CASGPPGPEETQYF. In nucleotides, the CDR3 is TGTGCTAGTGGTCCCCCGGGACCCGAAGAGACCCAGTACTTC. Variable domain in full (rest from reference TRBV12-5 and TRBJ2-5): DARVTQTPRHKVTEMGQEVTMRCQPILGHNTVFWYRQTMMQGLELLAYFRNRAPLDDSGMPKDRFSAEMPDATLATLKIQPSEPRDSAVYFCASGPPGPEETQYFGPGTRLLVL.

This sequence joins TRBV27 and TRBJ2-6; no reliable D call. This CDR3 comprises 15 residues. Trimming cost V 5 bases and J 2 bases, with 10 bases left between them. The germline V gene encodes CDR1 MNHEY and CDR2 SMNVEV (reference sequence). The CDR3 DNA is TGTGCCAGCAGTCTCCAGAATACTGGGGCCAACGTCCTGACTTTC. It translates to CASSLQNTGANVLTF.

The V gene is TRBV7-6, the J gene TRBJ2-1; 9 nucleotides align to TRBD2. After removal of 6 bases from V and 4 bases from J, the junction contained 7 bases not matched to a gene. CDR3 size: 15 residues. Germline CDR1 and CDR2: SGHVS and FNYEAQ. The CDR3 here is CASSRGGAGYNEQFF. The CDR3 DNA follows: TGTGCCAGCAGTCGCGGGGGGGCAGGATACAATGAGCAGTTCTTC.

The rearrangement joins TRBV5-1 to TRBJ2-7; D remains ambiguous. CDR1 is SGHRS and CDR2 is YFSETQ in the germline V gene. This CDR3 is built from 15 residues. Between the trimmed V and J ends, which lost 4 bases and 0 bases, there was a span of 14 bases. CDR3 bases: TGCGCCAGCAGCACCGGTAGTAGAAGCTCCTACGAGCAGTACTTC. This sequence encodes CASSTGSRSSYEQYF.